The present entry profiles one TCR beta chain with its context. The CDR3 loop spans 14 amino acids. Trimming took off 3 bases at V and 4 bases at J, with 12 bases between the two ends. The germline V gene has CDR1 SEHNR and CDR2 FQNEAQ (reference sequence). Negatively enriched CD4+ T cells were divided by CD45RA into naive and memory. The data were produced by immunoSEQ multiplex PCR, yet TCRdb's version contains in-frame clones alone and is incomplete. The table shows around 600,000 clones, with 95% to 98% occurring only once. The data are from a study of shared clonotypes between healthy human individuals.

The chain carries TRBV7-9 and TRBJ1-1, with D perhaps TRBD1 (6 bases). The clonotype was recovered from a woman in her twenties or thirties in good health. Sequenced sample: naive CD4+ T cells sorted from blood. Subset in this sample: CD45RA+ positively selected. The CDR3 sequence is CASSFPGHITEAFF. The DNA of the CDR3 is TGTGCCAGCAGCTTCCCGGGACACATCACTGAAGCTTTCTTT.